One and the same sample provided the 26 T cell receptor beta chains below, sequenced in a study of early T cells in non-severe SARS-CoV-2 infection. MiXCR, run by TCRdb on the 5' RACE reads, gives a single entry per CDR3 protein. Of tens of thousands of distinct CDR3 sequences in the sample, 6.8% were seen once. Sequencing used whole blood, obtained at baseline. The receptors here all came from an adult who was a healthcare worker with PCR-confirmed SARS-CoV-2 infection or an uninfected control (not recorded which).

The genes are TRBV4-1 and TRBJ2-7; D is ambiguous. Trimming removed 0 bases from V and 3 bases from J, with 15 bases in between. The CDR3 runs to 16 residues. Germline CDR1 reads MGHRA; CDR2 reads YSYEKL. Written as DNA, the CDR3 is TGCGCCAGCAGCCAAGAACCCCCAGGTTCACTCTACGAGCAGTACTTC. Amino acids: CASSQEPPGSLYEQYF.

This clonotype was seen ten or more times. The chain joins TRBV24-1 to TRBJ2-3, with D unresolved. V shed 1 base and J shed 0 bases, with 19 bases lying between them. The CDR3 loop spans 19 amino acids. CDR1 is KGHDR, CDR2 SFDVKD, per germline. The CDR3 coding sequence is TGTGCCACCAGTGATTTCGGTCCGTTCAACGTATCGAGCACAGATACGCAGTATTTT. Protein: CATSDFGPFNVSSTDTQYF.

Ten or more counts support this clonotype. The chain links TRBV29-1 to TRBJ2-1; TRBD2 matches at 7 bases. V was pared by 1 base and J by 7 bases, with 4 bases of the junction left unmatched. Per germline, CDR1 SQVTM and CDR2 ANQGSEA. This CDR3 is built from 13 residues. The CDR3 sequence: CSVEVLARNEQFF. CDR3 in DNA: TGCAGCGTTGAAGTACTAGCGCGGAATGAGCAGTTCTTC.

This clonotype was detected ten times or more. Here the CDR3 DNA reads TGTGCCAGCAGTTTATCAGCCCCTACAGATACGCAGTATTTT. As protein: CASSLSAPTDTQYF. J is TRBJ2-3 and V is TRBV27, with D hard to call. With 0 bases removed from V and 3 bases from J, the gap between germline ends came to 7 bases. Germline loops: CDR1 MNHEY, CDR2 SMNVEV (reference sequence). The CDR3 runs to 14 residues.

This clonotype was observed a handful of times. The rearrangement links TRBV29-1 to TRBJ2-3, with D unclear. Germline V gene sequence: CDR1 SQVTM, CDR2 ANQGSEA. The CDR3 contains 12 residues. The V and J ends lost 4 bases and 1 base respectively, with 6 bases between them. The CDR3 DNA follows: TGCAGCGTTGTTGAGGGCACAGATACGCAGTATTTT. It specifies CSVVEGTDTQYF.

This clonotype was seen only a few times. The rearrangement joins TRBV6-2 or TRBV6-3 to TRBJ1-2; possibly TRBD1 for D (6 bases). This CDR3 has 14 residues. Germline CDR1 reads MNHEY; CDR2 reads SVGEGT. With 6 bases removed from V and 5 bases from J, the gap between germline ends came to 16 bases. Written as DNA, the CDR3 is TGTGCCAGCAGGCCGGACGGGGGCAGGTATGGCTACACCTTC. This encodes CASRPDGGRYGYTF.

The rearrangement uses TRBV7-2 and TRBJ2-1, with 11 bases matching TRBD2. CDR3 size: 16 residues. V gave up 5 bases and J gave up 9 bases; unmatched junction bases: 12. CDR1 and CDR2 (germline): SGHTA, FQGNSA. CDR3 coding DNA: TGTGCCAGCAGCCCCCTCCTAGCGGGAGGAGGTAGTGAGCAGTTCTTC. Translation gives CASSPLLAGGGSEQFF.

This clonotype was counted a few times. The chain has TRBV10-3 and TRBJ2-7, with 9 bases aligning to TRBD1. Germline V gives CDR1 ENHRY, CDR2 SYGVKD. This CDR3 has 17 amino acids. Trimming removed 3 bases from V and 2 bases from J; junction bases left unmatched: 11. In DNA form, the CDR3 reads TGTGCCATCAGTGAAGGGACAGGGAGGAGGAGGACCTACGAGCAGTACTTC. This codes for CAISEGTGRRRTYEQYF.

This clonotype was seen at least ten times. V gene TRBV20-1 combines with J gene TRBJ1-6; D is perhaps TRBD1 (5 bases). Trimming cost V 1 base and J 6 bases, with 13 bases left between them. The CDR3 runs 15 residues. CDR1 is DFQATT and CDR2 is SNEGSKA in the germline V gene (reference sequence). The CDR3: CSARAPGGVNSPLHF. For the CDR3, the DNA is TGCAGTGCTAGAGCCCCTGGGGGGGTTAATTCACCCCTCCACTTT.

This clonotype has just a few counts. V is TRBV12-3 or TRBV12-4 and J is TRBJ2-5; D may be TRBD1 (5 bases). The CDR3 sequence is 13 residues long. The ends were cut back, 2 bases at V and 4 bases at J, with 8 bases in the middle. The CDR3 DNA reads as TGTGCCAGCAGTTTAAGGGGTCGAGAGACCCAGTACTTC. This gives the protein CASSLRGRETQYF.

This clonotype was found many times. The chain is built from TRBV3-1 and TRBJ2-1; 9 positions match TRBD2. The trim removed 7 bases at V and 6 bases at J, leaving 7 bases unmatched. From germline, CDR1 is LGHDT and CDR2 YNNKEL (reference sequence). There are 14 residues in the CDR3. The CDR3 DNA sequence: TGTGCCAGCACTCTAGCGGGAATAACCAATGAGCAGTTCTTC. Translating it yields CASTLAGITNEQFF.

This sequence joins TRBV12-3 or TRBV12-4 and TRBJ2-1; TRBD1 might be the D (6 bases). The V end lost 6 bases, the J end lost 13 bases, and 13 bases lay between the germline ends. CDR3 length equals 11 residues. The CDR3, as DNA: TGTGCCAGCAGGTCAGGGACACATCAGTTCTTC. Its translation is CASRSGTHQFF.

This clonotype was detected only a few times. This sequence joins TRBV6-6 and TRBJ2-3, with D unresolved. This CDR3 comprises 15 residues. V was shortened by 0 bases and J by 1 base, with 8 bases between the two germline ends. The V gene's germline CDR1 is MNHNY and CDR2 SVGAGI (reference sequence). CDR3 bases: TGTGCCAGCAGTTACTCGACCAGACGCACAGATACGCAGTATTTT. Amino acid sequence: CASSYSTRRTDTQYF.

This clonotype was counted at least ten times. The rearrangement uses TRBV4-3 and TRBJ2-7; possibly TRBD2 for D (5 bases). Germline CDR1 reads LGHNA; CDR2 reads YSLEER. Trimming pared 0 bases from V and 7 bases from J, leaving 13 bases between. The CDR3 runs to 14 residues. DNA for the CDR3: TGCGCCAGCAGCCAAGATCAAGCGGCGGCGGAGCAGTACTTC. It translates to CASSQDQAAAEQYF.

This clonotype occurred a few times. The chain uses TRBV24-1 and TRBJ1-4; D unclear. V was cut by 3 bases and J by 8 bases, with 15 bases left in between. This CDR3 region has 15 residues. Germline CDR1 is KGHDR and CDR2 is SFDVKD. CDR3 bases: TGTGCCACCAGTGATGGATCCGCGAGTGACGAAAAACTGTTTTTT. Amino acids: CATSDGSASDEKLFF.

This clonotype appeared a few times. The gene calls are TRBV4-3 and TRBJ2-7, with D uncertain. V dropped 1 base and J dropped 3 bases, with 13 bases sitting between them. Germline V gene lookup returns CDR1 LGHNA and CDR2 YSLEER. This CDR3 region has 15 residues. This chain's CDR3 is CASSQAEDGHYEQYF. The CDR3 DNA reads TGCGCCAGCAGCCAAGCAGAGGACGGGCACTACGAGCAGTACTTC.

For this clonotype: A much larger clone differs by one base, so this may be a read error. J is TRBJ2-1 and V is TRBV5-1; possibly TRBD2 for D (5 bases). Trimming shortened V by 6 bases and J by 3 bases, and 13 bases separated the two germline ends. In germline, CDR1 is SGHRS, CDR2 YFSETQ. The CDR3 extends over 14 amino acids. The CDR3 nucleotides read TGCGCCAGCAACATTCGGACTGACTACAATGAGCAGTTCTTC. Translating gives CASNIRTDYNEQFF.

There are a few counts of this clonotype. J is TRBJ2-7 and V is TRBV11-2; no firm D call. The germline V gene has CDR1 SGHAT and CDR2 FQNNGV. The CDR3 runs 15 residues. V was trimmed by 5 bases and J by 5 bases, leaving 19 bases between them. This CDR3 is CASSQTIGTRNEQYF. CDR3 nucleotide sequence: TGTGCCAGCAGCCAAACTATAGGTACGAGAAACGAGCAGTACTTC. Combining the CDR3 with reference TRBV11-2 and TRBJ2-7 gives the whole variable domain EAGVAQSPRYKIIEKRQSVAFWCNPISGHATLYWYQQILGQGPKLLIQFQNNGVVDDSQLPKDRFSAERLKGVDSTLKIQPAKLEDSAVYLCASSQTIGTRNEQYFGPGTRLTVT.

This clonotype turned up a few times. V gene TRBV4-3 combines with J gene TRBJ1-5; D is perhaps TRBD1 (6 bases). Trimming removed 1 base from V and 6 bases from J, with 13 bases in between. In germline, CDR1 is LGHNA, CDR2 YSLEER. This CDR3 region has 15 residues. CDR3 sequence reads: CASSQVTGGGQPQHF. The CDR3 DNA reads as TGCGCCAGCAGCCAAGTCACAGGAGGGGGTCAGCCCCAGCATTTT.

This clonotype appeared many times. The V call is TRBV9, the J call TRBJ1-1; D is uncertain. CDR1 and CDR2 (germline): SGDLS, YYNGEE. This CDR3 is built from 14 residues. V gave up 4 bases and J gave up 1 base, with 11 bases separating them. CDR3 nucleotides: TGTGCCAGCAGCCAAACCGCTTCGAACACTGAAGCTTTCTTT. Translation gives CASSQTASNTEAFF. Drawing the rest from reference TRBV9 and TRBJ1-1, the complete variable domain is DSGVTQTPKHLITATGQRVTLRCSPRSGDLSVYWYQQSLDQGLQFLIQYYNGEERAKGNILERFSAQQFPDLHSELNLSSLELGDSALYFCASSQTASNTEAFFGQGTRLTVV.

In its sample, this clonotype was seen a few times. The genes are TRBV6-4 and TRBJ2-1; 10 bases fit TRBD2. This CDR3 is 16 amino acids long. The trim removed 7 bases at V and 16 bases at J, leaving 22 bases unmatched. The V gene's germline CDR1 is MRHNA and CDR2 SNTAGT. This chain's CDR3 is CASTPLLAGAPMSSFF. CDR3 nucleotide sequence: TGTGCCAGCACCCCACTCCTAGCGGGAGCCCCCATGAGCAGTTTCTTC.

CDR3 sequence: CASREGTVTYEQYF. CDR3 bases: TGTGCCAGCAGAGAAGGGACGGTTACCTACGAGCAGTACTTC. V is TRBV28 and J is TRBJ2-7, with D possibly being TRBD1 or TRBD2 (5 bases each). Looked up from germline, CDR1 is MDHEN and CDR2 is SYDVKM. This CDR3 contains 14 residues. Trimming removed 6 bases from V and 2 bases from J, with 14 bases in between.

This sequence joins TRBV20-1 and TRBJ2-5; D is unresolved. The CDR3 length is 12 residues. CDR1 and CDR2 (germline): DFQATT, SNEGSKA (reference sequence). Trimming took 3 bases from V and 5 from J, leaving 10 bases between them. CDR3 bases: TGCAGTGCTAGCTTGGGATTGGAGACCCAGTACTTC. This codes for CSASLGLETQYF.

V and J are TRBV12-3 or TRBV12-4 and TRBJ2-3, with D maybe TRBD2 (6 bases). The CDR3 runs 14 residues. Trimming cost V 6 bases and J 3 bases, with 13 bases left between them. In DNA form, the CDR3 reads TGTGCCAGCAGCCGCACGGAGGGGACAGATACGCAGTATTTT. Translating gives CASSRTEGTDTQYF.

The rearrangement links TRBV7-2 to TRBJ2-1; D not certain. The CDR3 sequence is 18 residues long. Germline V gene sequence: CDR1 SGHTA, CDR2 FQGNSA. Trimming pared 4 bases from V and 0 bases from J, leaving 19 bases between. Written as DNA, the CDR3 is TGTGCCAGCAGCTCTAGGCGCGGCGGTACGGGCTCCTACAATGAGCAGTTCTTC. It yields the protein CASSSRRGGTGSYNEQFF.

About this clonotype: This may arise from a read error, as a much more abundant clone is one base away. The chain joins TRBV4-3 to TRBJ2-5; D is ambiguous. The germline gives CDR1 LGHNA, CDR2 YSLEER. The CDR3 spans 14 residues. V shed 2 bases and J shed 0 bases, with 7 bases lying between them. The CDR3 is CASSQRGNQETQYF. CDR3 DNA sequence: TGCGCCAGCAGCCAAAGAGGAAACCAAGAGACCCAGTACTTC.